A single T cell receptor (beta chain) is shown here with its context. This sample stems from a study of blood T cell repertoires in COVID-19. This table comes from immunoSEQ multiplex PCR, and its TCRdb copy is limited to in-frame clones, with some not included. The repertoire has 90,000 to 120,000 clones, approximately 80% of them found once; the top ten carry around a quarter. V was pared by 8 bases and J by 7 bases, with 3 bases of the junction left unmatched. This CDR3 has 12 residues. Per germline, CDR1 SNHLY and CDR2 FYNNEI. The receptor was isolated from a man in his 60s with acute or convalescent COVID-19. Sequencing used peripheral blood. This chain connects TRBV2 to TRBJ1-4; TRBD1 agrees at 8 bases. This CDR3 is CASGGQGEKLFF. The CDR3 nucleotides are TGTGCCAGCGGTGGACAGGGTGAAAAACTGTTTTTT.